Each of the 6 T cell receptor beta chains below was sequenced from the same sample in a study of cytomegalovirus exposure and HLA in healthy donors (dated by TCRdb to 2016 to 2017). The library was prepared using the immunoSEQ multiplex PCR assay. For the multiplex PCR, a mixture combining 60 forward primers for TCR Vbeta segments and 13 reverse primers for TCR Jbeta segments was used. The immuneACCESS repertoire file appears here via TCRdb, limited to in-frame rearrangements. These files lack a portion of the clones; in checked studies, under half of the deficit traces to unresolved V genes, and the cause of the others is not known. The sample table gives about 64,000 clones. The ten largest clones take up 3.6% of the sample. The sequencing sample was made of PBMCs. Every receptor here comes from a woman between 18 and 29 years old in good health and CMV-seronegative.

The chain employs TRBV18 and TRBJ2-1, with TRBD2 as a possible D gene (5 bases). The CDR3 sequence is 15 residues long. Trimming pared 4 bases from V and 9 bases from J, leaving 19 bases between. CDR1 KGHSH and CDR2 LQKENI come from the germline V gene. The CDR3 DNA sequence: TGTGCCAGCTCACAGGACTCCTCGTTCGCATTTGAGCAGTTCTTC. Protein sequence: CASSQDSSFAFEQFF.

This sequence joins TRBV6-1 and TRBJ1-2; D not resolved. From germline, CDR1 is MNHNS and CDR2 SASEGT. The CDR3 has 13 residues. V was pared by 4 bases and J by 8 bases, with 14 bases between. The CDR3 loop reads CASSVDQSGGYTF. CDR3 in DNA: TGTGCCAGCAGTGTCGACCAATCGGGAGGCTACACCTTC.

The CDR3, as DNA: TGTGCCAGCAGTGAGAAGGAGAACTATGGCTACACCTTC. This translates into CASSEKENYGYTF. The chain recombines TRBV6-1 with TRBJ1-2; D not certain. The CDR3 runs to 13 residues. V was cut by 3 bases and J by 2 bases, with 7 bases left in between. Germline loops: CDR1 MNHNS, CDR2 SASEGT.

The V and J genes are TRBV2 and TRBJ2-3, with TRBD2 as a possible D gene (6 bases). Germline values: CDR1 SNHLY, CDR2 FYNNEI. CDR3 length equals 15 residues. Trimming removed 6 bases from V and 0 bases from J, with 13 bases in between. CDR3 sequence (DNA): TGTGCCAGCAGGCCGGACTACTCTAGCACAGATACGCAGTATTTT. The encoded protein is CASRPDYSSTDTQYF. The full variable domain, in which reference TRBV2 and TRBJ2-3 provide the parts outside the CDR3, is EPEVTQTPSHQVTQMGQEVILRCVPISNHLYFYWYRQILGQKVEFLVSFYNNEISEKSEIFDDQFSVERPDGSNFTLKIRSTKLEDSAMYFCASRPDYSSTDTQYFGPGTRLTVL.

The chain combines TRBV11-3 with TRBJ2-3; 9 bases match TRBD1. Per the germline V gene, CDR1 is SGHNT and CDR2 is YENEEA. This CDR3 contains 16 residues. The trim removed 1 base at V and 5 bases at J, leaving 7 bases unmatched. The CDR3 DNA reads as TGTGCCAGCAGCTTAGTAGGGACAGGGAGTAGAGATACGCAGTATTTT. Its translation is CASSLVGTGSRDTQYF.

The CDR3 here is CSVTGQYNEQFF. CDR3 DNA sequence: TGCAGCGTCACGGGACAGTACAATGAGCAGTTCTTC. This chain uses TRBV29-1 with TRBJ2-1; 7 nucleotides agree with TRBD1. Trimming at V came to 6 bases and at J to 4 bases, leaving 3 bases not matched to a gene. The CDR3 runs 12 residues. Germline-derived CDR1 and CDR2 are SQVTM and ANQGSEA.